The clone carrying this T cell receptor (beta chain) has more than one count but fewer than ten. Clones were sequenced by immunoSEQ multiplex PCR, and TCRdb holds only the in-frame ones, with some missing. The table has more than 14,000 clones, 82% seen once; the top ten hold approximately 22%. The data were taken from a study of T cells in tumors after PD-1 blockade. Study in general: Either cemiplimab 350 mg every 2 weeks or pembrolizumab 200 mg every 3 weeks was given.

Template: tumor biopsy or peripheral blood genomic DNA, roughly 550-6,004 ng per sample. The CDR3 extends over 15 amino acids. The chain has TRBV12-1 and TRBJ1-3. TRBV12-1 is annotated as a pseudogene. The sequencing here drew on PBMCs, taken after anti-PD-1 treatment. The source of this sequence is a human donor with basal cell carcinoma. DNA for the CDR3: TGTGCCAGCAGCTTTGGCCCGAGCTCTGGAAACACCATATATTTT. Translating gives CASSFGPSSGNTIYF.